This note documents a single T cell receptor (beta chain) sequence. Its antigen is not yet known. No much larger clonotype is one base removed from it; base qualities were not supplied. Genomic DNA was extracted from sorted cells for sequencing of the TCRbeta CDR3 region. The immunoSEQ Assay was used for sequencing of TCRbeta CDR3 regions. TCRdb provides this immuneACCESS table in a form limited to in-frame rearrangements. Some clones are lacking; in checked studies, under half of them reflect an unresolved V gene, and why the rest are absent is not known. This sample holds about 40,000 clones; about 91% were observed only once. The leading ten clones occupy around a quarter of the sample. The trial excluded patients who had a history of autoimmune disease or were on systemic immunosuppression. In every dose cohort, peripheral blood was drawn for TCR sequencing at baseline, cycle 4 day 1, and cycle 7 day 1. Samples were obtained from an open-label, multicenter, first-in-human phase I dose-escalation trial of ivuxolimab. Adults with locally advanced or metastatic melanoma, renal cell carcinoma, hepatocellular carcinoma or head and neck squamous cell carcinoma were enrolled in the trial. Before TCR sequencing, CD4+ and CD8+ T cells were separately sorted from peripheral blood.

The germline V gene (reference sequence) provides CDR1 SGHKS and CDR2 YYEKEE. Germline trimming: 4 bases from V, 0 bases from J; junction bases outside gene matches: 9. The CDR3 runs 17 amino acids, cysteine and phenylalanine included. Only the CDR3 region is kept as DNA, spanning 51 bases read in frame from base 1. This specimen comes from a study of OX40 agonist ivuxolimab in advanced cancers. As for the study more broadly: Ivuxolimab, which targeted the costimulatory receptor OX40 (CD134), was an agonistic, fully human IgG2 monoclonal antibody. Intravenous ivuxolimab was administered to patients every 2 weeks at six dose levels: 0.01, 0.1, 0.3, 1.5, 3 and 10 mg/kg. Of the roughly 54 patients in dose escalation, 19 had hepatocellular carcinoma, approximately 15 had melanoma, 9 had renal cell carcinoma and 9 had head and neck cancer. In the dose-escalation cohort, approximately 80% of patients were male, and the mean age was around 60 years with a range of about 23 to 79. Patients were allowed to have had prior anti-PD-1, anti-PD-L1 or anti-CTLA-4 therapy, and approximately 40% of the dose-escalation patients had been treated with checkpoint inhibitors. Partial responses were achieved by three dose-escalation patients, of whom one had hepatocellular carcinoma and two had cutaneous melanoma. The purpose of peripheral TCRbeta sequencing was to test whether ivuxolimab changed TCR sequence diversity and led to clonal T-cell expansion. The monotherapy dose-escalation portion (N = 52 patients) of the phase I ivuxolimab trial is reported in the paper. What the work shows at the level of the full study, not this receptor alone: Which antigens the clonally expanded peripheral T cells were specific for was not determined. On average, CD8+ T cells showed more expanded clones than CD4+ T cells after ivuxolimab. Low levels of normalized T-cell clonal expansion were also seen in some nonresponding patients. At doses from 0.1 to 3.0 mg/kg, clonal expansion was seen in both CD4+ and CD8+ blood T cells between baseline and week 6. In the 0.1-3.0 mg/kg groups, partial responders had among the lowest normalized peripheral clonal expansion, particularly in CD8+ T cells.

The chain is assembled from TRBV5-5 and TRBJ1-5; the junction holds 8 bases that match TRBD1. The sample was CD4+ or CD8+ T cells sorted from blood, taken in a trial of the OX40 agonist ivuxolimab. The sequence was obtained from an adult with an advanced solid tumor such as melanoma, head and neck, liver or kidney cancer. The CDR3 reads as follows: CASSEQGGGYSNQPQHF. The DNA reads TGTGCCAGCAGCGAACAGGGGGGAGGTTATAGCAATCAGCCCCAGCATTTT.